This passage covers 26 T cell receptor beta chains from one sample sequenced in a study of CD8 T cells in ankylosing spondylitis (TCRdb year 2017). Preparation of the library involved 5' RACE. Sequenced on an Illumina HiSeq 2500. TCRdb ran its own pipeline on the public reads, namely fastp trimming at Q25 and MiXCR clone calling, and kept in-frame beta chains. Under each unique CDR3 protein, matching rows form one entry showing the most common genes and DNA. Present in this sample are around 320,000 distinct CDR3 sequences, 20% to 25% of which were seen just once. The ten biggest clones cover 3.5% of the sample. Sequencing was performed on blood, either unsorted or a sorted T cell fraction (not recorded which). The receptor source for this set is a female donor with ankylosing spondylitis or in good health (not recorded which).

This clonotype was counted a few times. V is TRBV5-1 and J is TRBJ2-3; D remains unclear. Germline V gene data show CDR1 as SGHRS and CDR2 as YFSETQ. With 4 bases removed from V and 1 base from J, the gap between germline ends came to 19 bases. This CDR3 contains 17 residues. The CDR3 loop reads CASSGRWAREGTDTQYF. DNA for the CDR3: TGCGCCAGCAGCGGACGGTGGGCTAGGGAAGGCACAGATACGCAGTATTTT.

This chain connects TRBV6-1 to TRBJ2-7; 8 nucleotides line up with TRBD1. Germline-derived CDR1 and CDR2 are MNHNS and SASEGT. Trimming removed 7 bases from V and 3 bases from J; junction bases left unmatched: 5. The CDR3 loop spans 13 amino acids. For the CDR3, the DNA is TGTGCCAGCAATCCAGGACAGGGCTACGAGCAGTACTTC. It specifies CASNPGQGYEQYF.

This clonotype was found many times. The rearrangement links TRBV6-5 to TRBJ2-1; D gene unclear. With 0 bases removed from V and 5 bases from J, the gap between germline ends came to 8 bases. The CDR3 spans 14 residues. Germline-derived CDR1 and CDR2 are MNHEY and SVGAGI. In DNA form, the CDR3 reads TGTGCCAGCAGTTACTCGGGGAACAACAATGAGCAGTTCTTC. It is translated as CASSYSGNNNEQFF.

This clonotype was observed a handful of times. CDR3 DNA sequence: TGTGCCAGCAGCTTGGTCCATGAGGCTTGGCAGTACTTC. Its protein is CASSLVHEAWQYF. V gene TRBV7-8 combines with J gene TRBJ2-7; D not resolved. CDR1 and CDR2 from the germline V gene are SGHVS and FQNEAQ. The CDR3 is 13 amino acids. V was trimmed by 3 bases and J by 9 bases, leaving 15 bases between them.

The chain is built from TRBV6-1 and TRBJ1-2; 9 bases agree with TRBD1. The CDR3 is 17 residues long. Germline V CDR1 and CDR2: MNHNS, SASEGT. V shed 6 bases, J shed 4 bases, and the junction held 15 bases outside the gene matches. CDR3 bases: TGTGCCAGCAGCCAGACCCGGGACAGGGCCGTCTTCTATGGCTACACCTTC. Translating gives CASSQTRDRAVFYGYTF.

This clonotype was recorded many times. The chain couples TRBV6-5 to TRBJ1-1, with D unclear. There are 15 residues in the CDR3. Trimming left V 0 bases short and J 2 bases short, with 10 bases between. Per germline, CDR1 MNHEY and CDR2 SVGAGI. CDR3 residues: CASSYSSESNTEAFF. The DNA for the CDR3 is TGTGCCAGCAGTTACTCGAGCGAGTCCAACACTGAAGCTTTCTTT.

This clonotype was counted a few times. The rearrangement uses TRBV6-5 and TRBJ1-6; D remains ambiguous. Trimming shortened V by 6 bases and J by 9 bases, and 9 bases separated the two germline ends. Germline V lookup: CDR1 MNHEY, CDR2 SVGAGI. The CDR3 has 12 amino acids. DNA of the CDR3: TGTGCCAGCAGATCTGTGGGTTCACCCCTCCACTTT. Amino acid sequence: CASRSVGSPLHF.

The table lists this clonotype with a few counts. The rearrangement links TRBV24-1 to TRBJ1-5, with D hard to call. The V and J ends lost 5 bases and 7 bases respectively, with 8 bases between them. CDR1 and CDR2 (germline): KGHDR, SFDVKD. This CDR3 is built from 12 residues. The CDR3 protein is CATSAPGQPQHF. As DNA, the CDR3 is TGTGCCACCAGTGCCCCCGGGCAGCCCCAGCATTTT.

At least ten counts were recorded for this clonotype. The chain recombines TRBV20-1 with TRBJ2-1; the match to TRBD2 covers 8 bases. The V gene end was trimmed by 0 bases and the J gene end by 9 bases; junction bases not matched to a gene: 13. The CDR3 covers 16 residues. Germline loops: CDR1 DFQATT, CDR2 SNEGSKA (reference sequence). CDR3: CSARDGRVAGTGEQFF. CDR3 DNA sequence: TGCAGTGCTAGAGATGGAAGGGTAGCGGGGACTGGTGAGCAGTTCTTC.

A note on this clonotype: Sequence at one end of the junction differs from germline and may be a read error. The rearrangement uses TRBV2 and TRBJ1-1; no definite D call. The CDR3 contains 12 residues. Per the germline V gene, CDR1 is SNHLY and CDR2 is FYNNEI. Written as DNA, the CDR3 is TGTGCCAGCAGGGAAGGAGACACTGAAGCTTTCTTT. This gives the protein CASREGDTEAFF.

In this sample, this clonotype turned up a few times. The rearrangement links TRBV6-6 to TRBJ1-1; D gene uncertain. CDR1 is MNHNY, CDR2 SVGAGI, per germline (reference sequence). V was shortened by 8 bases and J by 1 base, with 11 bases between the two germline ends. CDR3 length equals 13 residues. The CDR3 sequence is CASAPLRNTEAFF. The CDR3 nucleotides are TGTGCCAGCGCCCCACTCAGGAACACTGAAGCTTTCTTT.

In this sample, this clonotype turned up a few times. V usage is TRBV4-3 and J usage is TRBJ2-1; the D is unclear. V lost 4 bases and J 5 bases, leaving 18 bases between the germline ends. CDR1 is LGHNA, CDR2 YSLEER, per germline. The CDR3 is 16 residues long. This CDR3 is CASSPEFGVHHNEQFF. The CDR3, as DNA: TGCGCCAGCAGCCCCGAGTTTGGGGTTCACCACAATGAGCAGTTCTTC.

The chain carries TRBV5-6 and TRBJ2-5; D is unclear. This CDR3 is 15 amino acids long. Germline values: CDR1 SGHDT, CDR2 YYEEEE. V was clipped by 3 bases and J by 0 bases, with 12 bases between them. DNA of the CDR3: TGTGCCAGCAGCTCCCCTTCCCAATACCAAGAGACCCAGTACTTC. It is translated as CASSSPSQYQETQYF.

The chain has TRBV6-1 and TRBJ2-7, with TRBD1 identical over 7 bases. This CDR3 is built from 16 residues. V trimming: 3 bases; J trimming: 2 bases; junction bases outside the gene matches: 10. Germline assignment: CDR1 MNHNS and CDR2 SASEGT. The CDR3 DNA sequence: TGTGCCAGCAGTGAGCAGACAGGGTTTGGCCCCTACGAGCAGTACTTC. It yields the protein CASSEQTGFGPYEQYF.

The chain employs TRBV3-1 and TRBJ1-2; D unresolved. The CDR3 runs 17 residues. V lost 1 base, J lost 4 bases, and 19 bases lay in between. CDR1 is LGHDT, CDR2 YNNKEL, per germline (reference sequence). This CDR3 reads CASSQAVSRRRRYGYTF. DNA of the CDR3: TGTGCCAGCAGCCAAGCGGTTAGCCGACGGAGACGCTATGGCTACACCTTC.

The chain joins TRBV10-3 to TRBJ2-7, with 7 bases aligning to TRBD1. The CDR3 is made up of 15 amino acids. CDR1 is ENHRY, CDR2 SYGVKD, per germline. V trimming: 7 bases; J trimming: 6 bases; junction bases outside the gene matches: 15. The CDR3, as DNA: TGTGCCATCAACCAGAATGACAGGGTAAGGGGCGAGCAGTACTTC. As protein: CAINQNDRVRGEQYF.

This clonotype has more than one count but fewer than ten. The CDR3 region has the DNA TGTGCCAGCAGTGATGAGACCGGAACGGCCCAGTACTTC. This codes for CASSDETGTAQYF. This chain links TRBV2 with TRBJ2-5; D ambiguous. The CDR3 spans 13 residues. Trimming removed 3 bases at V and 9 bases at J, with 14 bases between. Germline values: CDR1 SNHLY, CDR2 FYNNEI.

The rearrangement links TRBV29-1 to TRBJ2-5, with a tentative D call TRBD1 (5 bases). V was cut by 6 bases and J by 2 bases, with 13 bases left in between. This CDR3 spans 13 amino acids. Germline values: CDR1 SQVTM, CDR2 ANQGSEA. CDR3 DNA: TGCAGCGTCGCAGGGTGGGCTCAAGAGACCCAGTACTTC. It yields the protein CSVAGWAQETQYF.

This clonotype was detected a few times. CDR3 coding DNA: TGTGCCAGCAGCTCAGTAGGGGGCGGGTTCGCTCCCTACGAGCAGTACTTC. Encoded protein: CASSSVGGGFAPYEQYF. The J gene is TRBJ2-7, the V gene TRBV28, with TRBD1 identical over 7 bases. From germline, CDR1 is MDHEN and CDR2 SYDVKM. The CDR3 contains 17 residues. V trimming: 6 bases; J trimming: 2 bases; junction bases outside the gene matches: 16.

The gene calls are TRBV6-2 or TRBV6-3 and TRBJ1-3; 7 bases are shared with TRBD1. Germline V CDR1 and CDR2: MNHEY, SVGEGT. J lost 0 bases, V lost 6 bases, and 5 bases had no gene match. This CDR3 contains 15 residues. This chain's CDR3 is CASSAQGTSGNTIYF. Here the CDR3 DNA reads TGTGCCAGCAGCGCACAGGGGACCTCTGGAAACACCATATATTTT.

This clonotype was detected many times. The CDR3 loop is CSASGQGDNEQFF. CDR3 bases: TGCAGCGCGAGCGGCCAGGGGGACAATGAGCAGTTCTTC. V usage is TRBV29-1 and J usage is TRBJ2-1; 7 bases line up with TRBD1. CDR3 length equals 13 residues. CDR1 and CDR2 from the germline V gene are SQVTM and ANQGSEA. J was trimmed by 5 bases and V by 7 bases; bases with no gene match: 8.

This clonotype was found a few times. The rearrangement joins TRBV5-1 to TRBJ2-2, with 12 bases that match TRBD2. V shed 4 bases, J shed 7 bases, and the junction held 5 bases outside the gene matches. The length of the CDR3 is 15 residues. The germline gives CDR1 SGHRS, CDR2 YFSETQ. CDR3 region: CASSPQTSGGGELFF. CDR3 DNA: TGCGCCAGCAGCCCCCAGACTAGCGGGGGCGGGGAGCTGTTTTTT.

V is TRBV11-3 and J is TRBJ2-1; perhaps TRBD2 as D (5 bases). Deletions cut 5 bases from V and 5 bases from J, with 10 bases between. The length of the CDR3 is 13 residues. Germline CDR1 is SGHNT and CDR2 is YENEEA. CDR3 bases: TGTGCCAGCAGCAAACTAGAGAACAATGAGCAGTTCTTC. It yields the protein CASSKLENNEQFF.

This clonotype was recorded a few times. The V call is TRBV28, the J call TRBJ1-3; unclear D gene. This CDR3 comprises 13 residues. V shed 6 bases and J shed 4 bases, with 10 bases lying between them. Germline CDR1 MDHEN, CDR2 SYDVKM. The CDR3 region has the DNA TGTGCCAGCAGAAGAGTCACAGGAAACACCATATATTTT. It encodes CASRRVTGNTIYF.

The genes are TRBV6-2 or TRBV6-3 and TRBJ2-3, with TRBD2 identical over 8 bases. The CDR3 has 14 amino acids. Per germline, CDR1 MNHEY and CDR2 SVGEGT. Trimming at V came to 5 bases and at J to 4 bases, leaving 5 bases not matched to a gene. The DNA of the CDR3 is TGTGCCAGCAGTCCGGGACTAGAATCAGATACGCAGTATTTT. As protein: CASSPGLESDTQYF.

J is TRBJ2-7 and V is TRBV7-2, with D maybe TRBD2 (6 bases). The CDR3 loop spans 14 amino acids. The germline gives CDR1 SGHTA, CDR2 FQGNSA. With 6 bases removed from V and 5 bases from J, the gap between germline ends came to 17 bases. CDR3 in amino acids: CASSDSWRDHEQYF. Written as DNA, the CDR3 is TGTGCCAGCAGTGATAGTTGGCGGGATCACGAGCAGTACTTC.